This T cell receptor beta chain was sequenced during a study of cytomegalovirus exposure and HLA in healthy donors. Germline V gene data show CDR1 as MDHEN and CDR2 as SYDVKM. The CDR3 is made up of 14 amino acids. With V trimmed by 5 bases and J by 4 bases, 5 bases remained unmatched. Both 60 Vbeta primers and 13 Jbeta primers went into the PCR. This table comes from immunoSEQ multiplex PCR, and its TCRdb copy is limited to in-frame clones, with some not included. Seen here are 250,000 to 350,000 clones, about 80% observed once, and the top ten hold less than 0.4%. The material sequenced was PBMCs. The sequence was obtained from a girl aged 2 to 9 in good health and CMV-seronegative. The chain combines TRBV28 with TRBJ1-5; 7 nucleotides agree with TRBD1. Here the CDR3 reads CASSPPRGNQPQHF. The CDR3 coding sequence is TGTGCCAGCAGTCCCCCCAGGGGGAATCAGCCCCAGCATTTT.